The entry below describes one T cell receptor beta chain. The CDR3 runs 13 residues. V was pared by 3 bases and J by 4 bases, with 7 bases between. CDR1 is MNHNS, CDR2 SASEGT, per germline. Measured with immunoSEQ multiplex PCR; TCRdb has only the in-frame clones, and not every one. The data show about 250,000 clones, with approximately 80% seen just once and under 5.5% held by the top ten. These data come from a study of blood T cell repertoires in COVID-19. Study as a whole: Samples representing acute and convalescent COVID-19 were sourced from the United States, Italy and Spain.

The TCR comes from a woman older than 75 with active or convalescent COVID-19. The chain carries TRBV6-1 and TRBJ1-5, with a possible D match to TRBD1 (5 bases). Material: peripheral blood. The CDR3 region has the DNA TGTGCCAGCAGTGAGGGGCGGAATCAGCCCCAGCATTTT. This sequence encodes CASSEGRNQPQHF.